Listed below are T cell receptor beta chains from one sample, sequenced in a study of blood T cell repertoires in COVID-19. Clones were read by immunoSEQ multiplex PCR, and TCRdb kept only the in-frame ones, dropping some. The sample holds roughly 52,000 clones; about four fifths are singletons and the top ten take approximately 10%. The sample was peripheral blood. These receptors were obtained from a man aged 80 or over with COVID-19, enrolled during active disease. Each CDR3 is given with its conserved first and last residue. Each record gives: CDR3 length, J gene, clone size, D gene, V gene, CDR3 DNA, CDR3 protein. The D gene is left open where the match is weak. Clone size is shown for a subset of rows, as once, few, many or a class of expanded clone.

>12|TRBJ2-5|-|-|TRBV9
TGTGCCAGCAGCCTCCCCGGCGGGACCCAGTACTTC
CASSLPGGTQYF
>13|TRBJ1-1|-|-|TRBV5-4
TGTGCCAGCAGCTTGACAGGGAACACTGAAGCTTTCTTT
CASSLTGNTEAFF
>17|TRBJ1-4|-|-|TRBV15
TGTGCCACCAGCAGAGAGCCCGTAGGGGCAACTAATGAAAAACTGTTTTTT
CATSREPVGATNEKLFF
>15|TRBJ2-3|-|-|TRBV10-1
TGCGCCAGCAGTGAGTCGGTCAGTACGACAGATACGCAGTATTTT
CASSESVSTTDTQYF
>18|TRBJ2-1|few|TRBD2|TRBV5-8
TGTGCCAGCAGCCCAGACCTCATCGGGACTAGCGGGTACAATGAGCAGTTCTTC
CASSPDLIGTSGYNEQFF
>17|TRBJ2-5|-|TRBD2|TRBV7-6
TGTGCCAGCAGCAAAGTCACTAGCGGGGGGGTGAAAGAGACCCAGTACTTC
CASSKVTSGGVKETQYF
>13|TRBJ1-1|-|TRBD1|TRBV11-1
TGTGCCAGCAGCCTGACAGGGACAGCTGAAGCTTTCTTT
CASSLTGTAEAFF
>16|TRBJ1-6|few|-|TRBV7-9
TGTGCCAGCAGCTTAGGGTTTCGACAGAATAATTCACCCCTCCACTTT
CASSLGFRQNNSPLHF
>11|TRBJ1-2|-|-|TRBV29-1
TGCAGCGCCTACAGGGAACATGGCTACACCTTC
CSAYREHGYTF
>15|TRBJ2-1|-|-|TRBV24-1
TGTGCCACCAAAGGCCAGGGCGGCTCCTACAATGAGCAGTTCTTC
CATKGQGGSYNEQFF
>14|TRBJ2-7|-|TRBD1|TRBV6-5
TGTGCCAGCAGTCGCCGGGACAGTAGGTACGAGCAGTACTTC
CASSRRDSRYEQYF
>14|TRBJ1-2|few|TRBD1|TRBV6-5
TGTGCCAGCACCTCAATCGGACAGGCCAGTGGCTACACCTTC
CASTSIGQASGYTF
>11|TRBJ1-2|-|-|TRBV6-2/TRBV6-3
TGTGCCAGCAGTTACGGCGGTGGCTACACCTTC
CASSYGGGYTF
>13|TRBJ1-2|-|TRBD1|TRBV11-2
TGTGCCAGCAGCTCCGGACAGGGGTATGGCTACACCTTC
CASSSGQGYGYTF
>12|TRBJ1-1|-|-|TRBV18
TGTGCCAGCTCACCAGCAGGGTTTGAAGCTTTCTTT
CASSPAGFEAFF
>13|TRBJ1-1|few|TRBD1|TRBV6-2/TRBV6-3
TGTGCCAGCAGTGGACAGGGGGCCACTGAAGCTTTCTTT
CASSGQGATEAFF
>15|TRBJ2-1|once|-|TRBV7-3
TGTGCCAGCAGCTTAAGCGGGACGGTCTACAATGAGCAGTTCTTC
CASSLSGTVYNEQFF
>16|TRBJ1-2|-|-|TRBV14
TGTGCCAGCAGCCAAGATCGGCCGTTAGCCTCCTATGGCTACACCTTC
CASSQDRPLASYGYTF
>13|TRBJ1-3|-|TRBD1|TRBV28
TGTGCCAGCGACGGACAGGGGCGAAACACCATATATTTT
CASDGQGRNTIYF
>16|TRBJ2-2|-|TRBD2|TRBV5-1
TGCGCCAGCAGTGTGGGACTAGCGGGAGCCGGCGGGGAGCTGTTTTTT
CASSVGLAGAGGELFF
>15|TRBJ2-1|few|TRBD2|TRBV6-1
TGTGCCAGCCGAGTACGGACTAGAGCGTCCCATGAGCAGTTCTTC
CASRVRTRASHEQFF
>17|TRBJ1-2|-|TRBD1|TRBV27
TGTGCCAGCAGTCCCCGGGACAGGGGGCGCGGAGGGATGGGCTACACCTTC
CASSPRDRGRGGMGYTF
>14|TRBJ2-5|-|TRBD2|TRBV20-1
TGCAGTGCTAGTCCGATCGGACTAGCAGAGACCCAGTACTTC
CSASPIGLAETQYF
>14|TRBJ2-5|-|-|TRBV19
TGTGCCAGTAGTATCGGGGCAGAGTGGGGGGCCCAGTACTTC
CASSIGAEWGAQYF
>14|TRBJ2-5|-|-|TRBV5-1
TGCGCCAGCAGCTTTCAGGGGTACCAAGAGACCCAGTACTTC
CASSFQGYQETQYF
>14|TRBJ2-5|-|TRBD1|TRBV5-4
TGTGCCAGCAGCAATGACAGGGGTCAAGAGACCCAGTACTTC
CASSNDRGQETQYF
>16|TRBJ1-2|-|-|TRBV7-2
TGTGCCAGCAGCCCATCGGTGTCCATATCCTTCTATGGCTACACCTTC
CASSPSVSISFYGYTF
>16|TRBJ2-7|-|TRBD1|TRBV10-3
TGTGCCATCAACACCTCGGGACAGGGGAGAGAAAACGAGCAGTACTTC
CAINTSGQGRENEQYF
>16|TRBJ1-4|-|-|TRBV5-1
TGCGCCAGCAGAAGAATAGCCATGAGCACTAATGAAAAACTGTTTTTT
CASRRIAMSTNEKLFF
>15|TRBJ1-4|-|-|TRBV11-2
TGTGCCAGCAGCCCTCGGACAGCCTTAAATGAAAAACTGTTTTTT
CASSPRTALNEKLFF
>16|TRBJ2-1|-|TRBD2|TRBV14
TGTGCCAGCAGCCCATTACTAGCGGGGTTCTACAATGAGCAGTTCTTC
CASSPLLAGFYNEQFF
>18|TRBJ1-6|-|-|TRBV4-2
TGTGCCAGCAGCCAAGATCAAATGAGGTCCTCCTATAATTCACCCCTCCACTTT
CASSQDQMRSSYNSPLHF
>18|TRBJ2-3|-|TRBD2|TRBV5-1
TGCGCCAGCAGCTTGGAAAGACTCCTCGGGGGGAACACAGATACGCAGTATTTT
CASSLERLLGGNTDTQYF
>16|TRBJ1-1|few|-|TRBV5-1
TGCGCCAGCAGCTTGGCGACACTCGAATTGAACACTGAAGCTTTCTTT
CASSLATLELNTEAFF
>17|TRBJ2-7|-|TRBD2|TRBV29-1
TGCAGCGTCGGGGGGGTCCCAGGGGCCTCTAACTCCTACGAGCAGTACTTC
CSVGGVPGASNSYEQYF
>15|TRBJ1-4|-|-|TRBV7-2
TGTGCCAGCAGCTTATACCGGGATAGTAATGAAAAACTGTTTTTT
CASSLYRDSNEKLFF
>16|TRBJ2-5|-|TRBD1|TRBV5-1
TGCGCCAGCAGGTTGGCGGGACAGGGGGTACGGGAGACCCAGTACTTC
CASRLAGQGVRETQYF
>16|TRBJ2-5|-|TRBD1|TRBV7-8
TGTGCCAGCAGACGGGGGGCCGGGACAGGGTTGGAGACCCAGTACTTC
CASRRGAGTGLETQYF
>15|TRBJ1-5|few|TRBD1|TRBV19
TGTGCCAGTAGTCAGGGGGCGTATAGCAATCAGCCCCAGCATTTT
CASSQGAYSNQPQHF
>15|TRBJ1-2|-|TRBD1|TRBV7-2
TGTGCCAGCAGCTTCCGAACAGGGGGCGCGTATGGCTACACCTTC
CASSFRTGGAYGYTF
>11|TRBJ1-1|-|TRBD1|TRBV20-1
TGCAGTGGCGGACAGGGCGCTGAAGCTTTCTTT
CSGGQGAEAFF
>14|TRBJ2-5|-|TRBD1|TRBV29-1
TGCAGCGTTGAAGAAACAGGGGGTAAAGAGACCCAGTACTTC
CSVEETGGKETQYF
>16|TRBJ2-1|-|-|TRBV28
TGTGCCAGCAGTTTACCCCCCCGCGGGGCCTACAATGAGCAGTTCTTC
CASSLPPRGAYNEQFF
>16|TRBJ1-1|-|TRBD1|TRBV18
TGTGCCAGCTCACGCGGGACAGGGGGGCCCAACACTGAAGCTTTCTTT
CASSRGTGGPNTEAFF
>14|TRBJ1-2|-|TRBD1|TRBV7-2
TGTGCCAGCAGCTTATTCGAGGGGGCGTATGGCTACACCTTC
CASSLFEGAYGYTF
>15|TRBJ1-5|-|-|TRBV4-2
TGTGCCAGCAGCCAAGGGACAGACAGCAATCAGCCCCAGCATTTT
CASSQGTDSNQPQHF
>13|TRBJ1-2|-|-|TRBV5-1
TGCGCCAGCAGCTTGGTGGGAGACTATGGCTACACCTTC
CASSLVGDYGYTF
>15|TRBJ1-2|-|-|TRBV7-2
TGTGCCAGCAGCCCCGGCGGGGGATGGGACTATGGCTACACCTTC
CASSPGGGWDYGYTF
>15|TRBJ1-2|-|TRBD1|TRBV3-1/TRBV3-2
TGTGCCAGCAGCCCGACCGGGACAGGGTTTTCAGGCTACACCTTC
CASSPTGTGFSGYTF
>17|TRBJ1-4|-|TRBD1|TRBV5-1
TGCGCCAGCAGCCCAGGACAGGGGGCCTTTACTAATGAAAAACTGTTTTTT
CASSPGQGAFTNEKLFF
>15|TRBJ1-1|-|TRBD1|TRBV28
TGTGCCAGCTCCCCCCCTGGCAGGGGGAATACTGAAGCTTTCTTT
CASSPPGRGNTEAFF
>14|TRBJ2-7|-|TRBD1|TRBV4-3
TGCGCCAGCAGCGTAGGGACAGGTGGTTACGAGCAGTACTTC
CASSVGTGGYEQYF
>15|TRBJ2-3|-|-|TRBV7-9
TGTGCCAGCAGCTTGGGGCTAGCGATTTTAGATACGCAGTATTTT
CASSLGLAILDTQYF
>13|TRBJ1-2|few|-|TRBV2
TGTGCCAGCAACCGGGACATCTCCTCTGGCTACACCTTC
CASNRDISSGYTF